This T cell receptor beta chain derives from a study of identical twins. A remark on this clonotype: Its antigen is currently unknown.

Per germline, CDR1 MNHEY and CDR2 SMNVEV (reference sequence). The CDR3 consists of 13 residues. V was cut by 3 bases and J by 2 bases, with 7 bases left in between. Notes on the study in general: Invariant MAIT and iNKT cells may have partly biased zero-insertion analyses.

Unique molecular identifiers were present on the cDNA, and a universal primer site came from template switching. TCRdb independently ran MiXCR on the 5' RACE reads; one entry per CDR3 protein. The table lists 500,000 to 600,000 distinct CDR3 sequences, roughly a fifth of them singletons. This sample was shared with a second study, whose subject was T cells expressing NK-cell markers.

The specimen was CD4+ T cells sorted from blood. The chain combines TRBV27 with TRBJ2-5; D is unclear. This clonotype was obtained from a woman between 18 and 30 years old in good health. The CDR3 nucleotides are TGTGCCAGCAGTTTTGTTGGGCAAGAGACCCAGTACTTC. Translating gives CASSFVGQETQYF.